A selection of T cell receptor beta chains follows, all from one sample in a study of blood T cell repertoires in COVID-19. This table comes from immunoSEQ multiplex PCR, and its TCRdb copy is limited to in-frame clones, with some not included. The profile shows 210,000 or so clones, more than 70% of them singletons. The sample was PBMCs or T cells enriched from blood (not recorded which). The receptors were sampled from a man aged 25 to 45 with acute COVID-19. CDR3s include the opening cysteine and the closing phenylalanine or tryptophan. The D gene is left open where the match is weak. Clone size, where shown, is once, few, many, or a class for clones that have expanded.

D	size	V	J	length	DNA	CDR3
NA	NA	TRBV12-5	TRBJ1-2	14	TGTGCTAGTGGTTTAAAAAGGGAGAGCGGCGGCTACACCTTC	CASGLKRESGGYTF
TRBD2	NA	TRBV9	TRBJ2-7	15	TGTGCCAGCAGCATCTCTAGCGGGGGGCTAGACGTGCAGTACTTC	CASSISSGGLDVQYF
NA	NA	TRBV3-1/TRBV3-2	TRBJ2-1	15	TGTGCCAGCAGCCAGGCTTGGGGGGGGCAGGGTGAGCAGTTCTTC	CASSQAWGGQGEQFF
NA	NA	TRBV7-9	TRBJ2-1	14	TGTGCCAGCAGCTTAGCGGGGAGCTACAATGAGCAGTTCTTC	CASSLAGSYNEQFF
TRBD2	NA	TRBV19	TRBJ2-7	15	TGTGCCAGTAACGCACTAGCGGGGGAAGGTTGCGAGCAGTACTTC	CASNALAGEGCEQYF
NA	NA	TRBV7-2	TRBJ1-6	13	TGTGCCAGCAGCTTAGAACAGCGGTCACCCCTCCACTTT	CASSLEQRSPLHF
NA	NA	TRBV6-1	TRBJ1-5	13	TGTGCCAGCAGTGAAGCGAGGATTTCGCCCCAGCATTTT	CASSEARISPQHF
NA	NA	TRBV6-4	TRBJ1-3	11	TGTGCCAGTAATTTAAGAAACACCATATATTTT	CASNLRNTIYF
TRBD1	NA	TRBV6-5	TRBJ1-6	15	TGTGCCAGCAGTTACTCGACAGGGTACAATTCACCCCTCCACTTT	CASSYSTGYNSPLHF
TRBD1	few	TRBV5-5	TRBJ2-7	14	TGTGCCAGCAGCTGGGCAGGGGGAACCTACGAGCAGTACTTC	CASSWAGGTYEQYF
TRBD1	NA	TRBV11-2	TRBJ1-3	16	TGTGCCAGCAGCTCCCCCCGACAGGGGGCTGGAAACACCATATATTTT	CASSSPRQGAGNTIYF
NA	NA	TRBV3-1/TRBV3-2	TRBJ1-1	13	TGTGCCAGCAGCTTTCAGGATGGGACTGAAGCTTTCTTT	CASSFQDGTEAFF
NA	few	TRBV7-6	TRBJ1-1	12	TGTGCCAGCAGCTCCAGGGGAGAGGAAGCTTTCTTT	CASSSRGEEAFF
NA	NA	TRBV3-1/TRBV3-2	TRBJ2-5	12	TGTGCCAGCAGCCTCCGGGGGGAGACCCAGTACTTC	CASSLRGETQYF
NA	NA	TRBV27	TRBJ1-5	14	TGTGCCAGCATGGCCGGGGGGTCAAGTCAGCCCCAGCATTTT	CASMAGGSSQPQHF
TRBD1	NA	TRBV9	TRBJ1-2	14	TGTGCCAGCAGCGTAGCGAGACAGGGGGGCGGCTACACCTTC	CASSVARQGGGYTF
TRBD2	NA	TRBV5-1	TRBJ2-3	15	TGCGCCAGCAGCTTGGCTAGCGGGGGGACAGATACGCAGTATTTT	CASSLASGGTDTQYF
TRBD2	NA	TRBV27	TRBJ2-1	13	TGTGCCAGCAGTTTAAGAGCGGGGGAGCGGACTCTCTTC	CASSLRAGERTLF
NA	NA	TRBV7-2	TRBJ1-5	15	TGTGCCAGCAGCCTCGACAGTTTTGGCGGTCAGCCCCAGCATTTT	CASSLDSFGGQPQHF
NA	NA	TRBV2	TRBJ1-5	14	TGTGCCAGCAGTGACGGACAGCCGTGGGAGCCCCAGCATTTT	CASSDGQPWEPQHF
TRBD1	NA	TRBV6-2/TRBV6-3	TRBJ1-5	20	TGTGCCAGCAGTTACACCCCCGGGACAGGGGAGGTCTCAAGCAATCAGCCCCAGCATTTT	CASSYTPGTGEVSSNQPQHF
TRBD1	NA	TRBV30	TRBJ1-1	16	TGTGCCTGTTACCCTAAACGGGGACAGGGTGATACTGAAGCTTTCTTT	CACYPKRGQGDTEAFF
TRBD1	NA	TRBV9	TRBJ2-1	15	TGTGCCAGCAGCCAGACAGGGGGTGCCTACAATGAGCAGTTCTTC	CASSQTGGAYNEQFF
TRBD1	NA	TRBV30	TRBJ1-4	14	TGTGCCTGGAGGCCGACAGGGGGCGGTGAAAAACTGTTTTTT	CAWRPTGGGEKLFF
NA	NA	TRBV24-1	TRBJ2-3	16	TGTGCCACCAGTGATTCCTCGCGGGGCGACACAGATACGCAGTATTTT	CATSDSSRGDTDTQYF
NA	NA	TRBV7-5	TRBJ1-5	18	TGTGTCAGAAGCGACACGGCAGGGGGGTGGACGAGCAATCAGCCCCAGCATTTT	CVRSDTAGGWTSNQPQHF
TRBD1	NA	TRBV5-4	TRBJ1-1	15	TGTGCCAGCAGTCCTAAAACTCAGGGGGGCACTGAAGCTTTCTTT	CASSPKTQGGTEAFF
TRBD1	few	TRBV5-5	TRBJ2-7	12	TGTGCCAGCACCAAACAGGGGTACGAGCAGTACTTC	CASTKQGYEQYF
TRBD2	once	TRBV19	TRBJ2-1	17	TGTGCCAGTAGTAAAGGACTAGCGGGGGTTTCCTACAATGAGCAGTTCTTC	CASSKGLAGVSYNEQFF
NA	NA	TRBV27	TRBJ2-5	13	TGTGCCAGCAGTTCCTGGGGCGGTGAGACCCAGTACTTC	CASSSWGGETQYF
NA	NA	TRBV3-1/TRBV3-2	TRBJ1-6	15	TGTGCCAGCAGCCCCGACCGGGGGGGTAATTCACCCCTCCACTTT	CASSPDRGGNSPLHF
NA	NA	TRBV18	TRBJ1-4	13	TGTGCCAGCTCAGATCAGAATAATGAAAAACTGTTTTTT	CASSDQNNEKLFF
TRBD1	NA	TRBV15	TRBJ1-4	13	TGTGCCACCAGCAGGGGACAGGGGGCGGAACTGTTTTTT	CATSRGQGAELFF
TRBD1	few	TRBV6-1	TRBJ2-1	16	TGTGCCAGCAGTGACCCGAACAGGGGATTCTCCAATGAGCAGTTCTTC	CASSDPNRGFSNEQFF
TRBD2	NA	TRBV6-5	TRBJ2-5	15	TGTGCCAGCAGCCTTCTAGCGGGGGGTCAAGAGACCCAGTACTTC	CASSLLAGGQETQYF
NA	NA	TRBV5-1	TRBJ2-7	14	TGCGCCAGCAGCTCGGGACTTCCCCAGGACGAGCAGTACTTC	CASSSGLPQDEQYF
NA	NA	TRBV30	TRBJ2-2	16	TGTGCAGAGGAGGTGCGGCGGACAGCGAACACCGGGGAGCTGTTTTTT	CAEEVRRTANTGELFF
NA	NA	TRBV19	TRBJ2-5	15	TGTGCCAGTAGCCGAGGTGGGGCGGTCCAAGAGACCCAGTACTTC	CASSRGGAVQETQYF
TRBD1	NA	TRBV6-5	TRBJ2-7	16	TGTGCCAGCAGTTATTCCCCGGGACAGGCGGGTCGCGAGCAGTACTTC	CASSYSPGQAGREQYF
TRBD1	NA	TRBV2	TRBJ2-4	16	TGTGCCAGCAGTGGGGACAGGGAACAAGCCAAAAACATTCAGTACTTC	CASSGDREQAKNIQYF
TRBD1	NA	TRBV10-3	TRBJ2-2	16	TGTGCCATCAGTTTGGGACAGGGGGAAAATACCGGGGAGCTGTTTTTT	CAISLGQGENTGELFF
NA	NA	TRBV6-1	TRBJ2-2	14	TGTGCCAGCAGTGAAGCCCAGGACACCGGGGAGCTGTTTTTT	CASSEAQDTGELFF
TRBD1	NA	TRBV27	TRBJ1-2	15	TGTGCCAGCAGCCCCGGGACAGGGGGCTTCTATGGCTACACCTTC	CASSPGTGGFYGYTF
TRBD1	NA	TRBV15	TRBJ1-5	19	TGTGCCACCAGCAGAGGTCAACAGGGGGGAGCCCATAGCAATCAGCCCCAGCATTTT	CATSRGQQGGAHSNQPQHF
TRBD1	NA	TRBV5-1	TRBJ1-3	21	TGCGCCAGCAGCTTGGGCCCTTCAACACAGGGGAGGATGCCCTCTGGAAACACCATATATTTT	CASSLGPSTQGRMPSGNTIYF
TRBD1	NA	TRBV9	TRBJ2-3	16	TGTGCCAGCAGCATTAAGGACAGGGGGCTAGCAGATACGCAGTATTTT	CASSIKDRGLADTQYF
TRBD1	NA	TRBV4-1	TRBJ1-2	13	TGCGCCAGCAGCCTGACAGGGGGAGAGGGCTACACCTTC	CASSLTGGEGYTF
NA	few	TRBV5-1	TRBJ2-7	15	TGCGCCAGCAGACTGAACCCGACAGGCCCCTACGAGCAGTACTTC	CASRLNPTGPYEQYF
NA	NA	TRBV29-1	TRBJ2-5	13	TGCAGCGTTGACAGGGTCGGTGGGGAGACCCAGTACTTC	CSVDRVGGETQYF